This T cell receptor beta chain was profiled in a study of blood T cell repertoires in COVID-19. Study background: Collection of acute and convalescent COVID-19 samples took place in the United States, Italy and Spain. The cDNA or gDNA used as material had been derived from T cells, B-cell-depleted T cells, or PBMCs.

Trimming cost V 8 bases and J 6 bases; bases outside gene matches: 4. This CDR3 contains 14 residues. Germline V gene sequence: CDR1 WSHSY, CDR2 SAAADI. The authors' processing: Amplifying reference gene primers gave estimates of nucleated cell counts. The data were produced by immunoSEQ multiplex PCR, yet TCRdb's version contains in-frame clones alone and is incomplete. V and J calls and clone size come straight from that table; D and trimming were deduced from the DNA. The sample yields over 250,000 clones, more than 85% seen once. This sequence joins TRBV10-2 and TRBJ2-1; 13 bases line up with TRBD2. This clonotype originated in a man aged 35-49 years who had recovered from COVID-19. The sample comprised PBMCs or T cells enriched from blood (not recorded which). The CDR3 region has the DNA TGCGCCAGCGGACTAGCGGGAGAACGCAATGAGCAGTTCTTC. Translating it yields CASGLAGERNEQFF.